The 32 T cell receptor beta chains in this list originate from one sample, sequenced in a study of CD8 T cells in Susac syndrome. An amount of RNA that ranged from roughly 0.5 to 1 ug was reverse transcribed with random hexamers. TCRdb analysed the immunoSEQ multiplex PCR reads with MiXCR anew, one entry per CDR3 protein. The table has around 160,000 distinct CDR3 sequences, about 93% seen once. Sequencing was carried out using CD4+ T cells from PBMCs. Receptors originate from a human donor in good health.

The chain joins TRBV7-9 to TRBJ2-1; 7 nucleotides match TRBD2. Per germline, CDR1 SEHNR and CDR2 FQNEAQ (reference sequence). V lost 6 bases and J lost 2; bases outside the gene matches: 10. CDR3 size: 16 residues. The CDR3 protein is CASRPWTRGAYNEQFF. The CDR3 DNA reads as TGTGCCAGCAGGCCTTGGACCCGGGGGGCCTACAATGAGCAGTTCTTC.

The chain employs TRBV20-1 and TRBJ2-1, with TRBD1 matching 10 bases. J gave up 9 bases and V 4 bases, and 6 bases lay outside the gene matches. Germline V gene sequence: CDR1 DFQATT, CDR2 SNEGSKA (reference sequence). CDR3 length: 13 amino acids. CDR3 loop: CSAKDRGRGEQFF. DNA for the CDR3: TGCAGTGCTAAAGACAGGGGGCGCGGTGAGCAGTTCTTC.

This chain uses TRBV19 with TRBJ2-3; 7 nucleotides match TRBD2. The CDR3 totals 15 residues. V lost 4 bases to trimming and J lost 5 bases; unmatched junction nucleotides: 9. Germline V gene sequence: CDR1 LNHDA, CDR2 SQIVND (reference sequence). CDR3 in amino acids: CASSTSGETVDTQYF. The CDR3 DNA sequence: TGTGCCAGTAGTACTAGCGGTGAAACAGTAGATACGCAGTATTTT.

This chain uses TRBV28 with TRBJ1-6, with 10 bases lining up with TRBD1. There are 15 residues in the CDR3. Germline V CDR1 and CDR2: MDHEN, SYDVKM. The J segment lost 9 bases and the V segment lost 5 bases, leaving 7 bases of the junction unmatched. The CDR3 nucleotides are TGTGCCAGCAGTATTCCGGGACAGGGGACTTCACCCCTCCACTTT. Residues: CASSIPGQGTSPLHF.

The gene calls are TRBV27 and TRBJ2-3; TRBD2 matches at 14 bases. Trimming cost V 7 bases and J 1 base; bases outside gene matches: 4. Per the germline V gene, CDR1 is MNHEY and CDR2 is SMNVEV (reference sequence). This CDR3 has 16 residues. The CDR3 protein is CASNSGLAGGTDTQYF. Here the CDR3 DNA reads TGTGCCAGCAACTCGGGACTAGCGGGGGGCACAGATACGCAGTATTTT.

The CDR3 sequence: CASSQESRGAYGYTF. The CDR3 DNA sequence: TGCGCCAGCAGCCAAGAATCCCGAGGGGCTTATGGCTACACCTTC. The chain links TRBV4-3 to TRBJ1-2, with a weak D call TRBD1 (5 bases). Germline V gene lookup returns CDR1 LGHNA and CDR2 YSLEER. The V and J ends lost 0 bases and 5 bases respectively, with 13 bases between them. The CDR3 has 15 residues.

The V and J genes are TRBV6-2 or TRBV6-3 and TRBJ1-1; D not resolved. Between the trimmed V and J ends, which lost 5 bases and 0 bases, there was a span of 22 bases. This CDR3 has 18 residues. CDR1 is MNHEY, CDR2 SVGEGT, per germline. The CDR3 here is CASSRPSWQETLNTEAFF. The CDR3 DNA reads as TGTGCCAGCAGTCGACCGTCGTGGCAGGAAACTTTGAACACTGAAGCTTTCTTT.

This clonotype was detected only once. The chain couples TRBV28 to TRBJ2-6, with 7 bases matching TRBD2. Trimming took 6 bases from V and 3 from J; bases not matched to a gene: 8. The CDR3 has 16 amino acids. CDR1 is MDHEN and CDR2 is SYDVKM in the germline V gene. CDR3 nucleotide sequence: TGTGCCAGCAGGGGTAGCGGGTTAGTTGGGGCCAACGTCCTGACTTTC. As protein: CASRGSGLVGANVLTF.

V gene TRBV28 combines with J gene TRBJ1-5; D unresolved. The CDR3 is 14 residues long. Trimming removed 1 base from V and 1 base from J, with 5 bases in between. CDR1 is MDHEN, CDR2 SYDVKM, per germline. The CDR3 is CASSLLQSNQPQHF. For the CDR3, the DNA is TGTGCCAGCAGTTTATTACAGAGCAATCAGCCCCAGCATTTT.

This sequence joins TRBV29-1 and TRBJ2-4, with D unclear. Germline lookup yields CDR1 SQVTM and CDR2 ANQGSEA. V was cut by 2 bases and J by 6 bases, with 8 bases left in between. CDR3 size: 12 residues. The CDR3 protein is CSVEYPRNIQYF. DNA of the CDR3: TGCAGCGTTGAATACCCCAGAAACATTCAGTACTTC.

CDR3 bases: TGTGCCAGCAGCCAAGGGTGGCCCCCCTACAATGAGCAGTTCTTC. Its protein product is CASSQGWPPYNEQFF. J is TRBJ2-1 and V is TRBV4-2; D ambiguous. Germline loops: CDR1 LGHNA, CDR2 YNFKEQ. The V end was cut by 1 base, the J end by 2 bases, with 9 bases between. The CDR3 totals 15 residues.

This chain joins TRBV29-1 and TRBJ2-1, with 15 bases fitting TRBD2. V was clipped by 5 bases and J by 7 bases; unmatched bases: 18. The CDR3 consists of 19 residues. Germline CDR1 reads SQVTM; CDR2 reads ANQGSEA. CDR3 protein: CSVSLRWTSGGASANEQFF. CDR3 nucleotides: TGCAGCGTTTCTCTTCGGTGGACTAGCGGGGGGGCGTCAGCGAATGAGCAGTTCTTC.

The V and J genes are TRBV9 and TRBJ2-1, with TRBD1 as a possible D gene (5 bases). Between the trimmed V and J ends, which lost 6 bases and 7 bases, there was a span of 23 bases. Germline CDR1 SGDLS, CDR2 YYNGEE. The CDR3 is 16 amino acids. In DNA, the CDR3 is TGTGCCAGCACCCCACAGGCAGGGATGGGCCTAAATGAGCAGTTCTTC. This codes for CASTPQAGMGLNEQFF.

The chain employs TRBV12-3 or TRBV12-4 and TRBJ2-3, with D perhaps matching TRBD2 (6 bases). This CDR3 is built from 13 residues. V lost 3 bases, J lost 11 bases, and 15 bases lay in between. The CDR3 bases are TGTGCCAGCAGTTTCCAAAGACTAGGCGTGCAGTATTTT. Translation gives CASSFQRLGVQYF.

The V gene is TRBV3-1, the J gene TRBJ2-1; D is perhaps TRBD2 (6 bases). The V end lost 4 bases, the J end lost 3 bases, and 13 bases lay between the germline ends. Germline V gene data show CDR1 as LGHDT and CDR2 as YNNKEL (reference sequence). The CDR3 length is 15 residues. CDR3 amino acids: CASSPTGGVYNEQFF. DNA for the CDR3: TGTGCCAGCAGCCCCACCGGGGGAGTCTACAATGAGCAGTTCTTC.

The V call is TRBV28, the J call TRBJ2-6; no clear D gene. Germline CDR1 is MDHEN and CDR2 is SYDVKM. This CDR3 is built from 13 residues. Trimming stripped 8 bases from V and 1 base from J, with 6 bases between. In nucleotides, the CDR3 is TGTGCCAGCGCTTGGTCTGGGGCCAACGTCCTGACTTTC. As protein: CASAWSGANVLTF.

This chain joins TRBV5-1 and TRBJ1-2, with D perhaps TRBD1 (5 bases). Trimming pared 3 bases from V and 8 bases from J, leaving 23 bases between. Germline lookup yields CDR1 SGHRS and CDR2 YFSETQ. There are 16 residues in the CDR3. The CDR3, as DNA: TGCGCCAGCAGCTGGGGTGGGCTGGGCGCCGGACAAGGCTACACCTTC. Translation: CASSWGGLGAGQGYTF.

This rearrangement joins TRBV20-1 to TRBJ2-1, with TRBD2 identical over 7 bases. CDR1 and CDR2 from the germline V gene are DFQATT and SNEGSKA (reference sequence). The CDR3 runs 14 residues. Unmatched junction bases numbered 13, after V lost 0 bases and J lost 14 bases. Here the CDR3 DNA reads TGCAGTGCTAGAGACCCCACTAGCCGGGGAGGGGAGTTCTTC. Its protein product is CSARDPTSRGGEFF.

This clonotype showed up just once. The chain recombines TRBV18 with TRBJ1-4; D uncertain. V gave up 3 bases and J gave up 9 bases, with 8 bases separating them. Per germline, CDR1 KGHSH and CDR2 LQKENI. The length of the CDR3 is 12 residues. DNA of the CDR3: TGTGCCAGCTCACCGGTGGGGAAAAAACTGTTTTTT. Its protein is CASSPVGKKLFF.

V and J are TRBV30 and TRBJ1-2, with a weak D call TRBD1 (5 bases). The CDR3 spans 13 residues. Germline-derived CDR1 and CDR2 are GTSNPN and SVGIG (reference sequence). Trimming shortened V by 3 bases and J by 4 bases, and 12 bases separated the two germline ends. The DNA for the CDR3 is TGTGCCTGGAGCCAGGCGAGGGGCTATGGCTACACCTTC. Encoded protein: CAWSQARGYGYTF.

The chain's CDR3 is CASSGRDPPAQTTEAFF. The CDR3 region has the DNA TGCGCCAGCAGCGGCCGGGACCCGCCCGCCCAGACCACTGAAGCTTTCTTT. V usage is TRBV5-1 and J usage is TRBJ1-1; possibly TRBD1 for D (5 bases). CDR1 SGHRS and CDR2 YFSETQ come from the germline V gene. Deletions cut 4 bases from V and 4 bases from J, with 23 bases between. This CDR3 has 17 residues.

The V and J genes are TRBV20-1 and TRBJ2-3, with D possibly matching TRBD1 (7 bases). The germline V gene encodes CDR1 DFQATT and CDR2 SNEGSKA (reference sequence). This CDR3 has 13 amino acids. V lost 6 bases to trimming and J lost 4 bases, with 14 bases between them. As DNA, the CDR3 is TGCAGTGCCGCCAGGGGGGCGGCAGATACGCAGTATTTT. Residues: CSAARGAADTQYF.

This clonotype was counted a single time. CDR3 residues: CASSTTGDTYNEQFF. CDR3 DNA: TGTGCCAGCAGCACCACAGGGGATACCTACAATGAGCAGTTCTTC. V and J are TRBV9 and TRBJ2-1; 7 nucleotides match TRBD1. After removal of 4 bases from V and 2 bases from J, the junction contained 6 bases not matched to a gene. From germline, CDR1 is SGDLS and CDR2 YYNGEE. There are 15 residues in the CDR3.

J is TRBJ2-1 and V is TRBV3-1, with 7 bases matching TRBD2. V lost 3 bases and J lost 4; bases outside the gene matches: 3. Looked up from germline, CDR1 is LGHDT and CDR2 is YNNKEL (reference sequence). There are 14 residues in the CDR3. Here the CDR3 DNA reads TGTGCCAGCAGCCATGCGGGGGAATACAATGAGCAGTTCTTC. This gives the protein CASSHAGEYNEQFF.

The chain couples TRBV20-1 to TRBJ2-7, with unresolved D. V shed 6 bases and J shed 0 bases, with 9 bases lying between them. There are 12 residues in the CDR3. Germline CDR1 is DFQATT and CDR2 is SNEGSKA (reference sequence). CDR3 bases: TGCAGTGCAGGCCCAAGCTCCTACGAGCAGTACTTC. Translated, it gives CSAGPSSYEQYF.

This chain uses TRBV29-1 with TRBJ2-3; 8 bases line up with TRBD2. Germline CDR1 is SQVTM and CDR2 is ANQGSEA. The CDR3 covers 15 residues. V lost 6 bases and J lost 0; bases outside the gene matches: 8. The CDR3 loop reads CSVPGGTLSTDTQYF. The CDR3 coding sequence is TGCAGCGTCCCGGGGGGGACCCTTAGCACAGATACGCAGTATTTT.

The chain carries TRBV5-4 and TRBJ2-1, with D perhaps being TRBD1 or TRBD2 (5 bases each). The CDR3 has 14 residues. CDR1 and CDR2 (germline): SGHNT, YYREEE (reference sequence). Trimming took 4 bases from V and 5 from J, leaving 13 bases between them. CDR3 sequence reads: CASSPQRGDNEQFF. CDR3 bases: TGTGCCAGCAGCCCTCAGAGAGGGGACAATGAGCAGTTCTTC.

The chain joins TRBV30 to TRBJ2-7, with a tentative D call TRBD1 (5 bases). The germline V and J ends were trimmed by 2 bases and 5 bases, with 13 bases remaining between them. The V gene's germline CDR1 is GTSNPN and CDR2 SVGIG (reference sequence). The CDR3 sequence is 13 residues long. In nucleotides, the CDR3 is TGTGCCTGGAGTCCTTCGGTCAGGGACGAGCAGTACTTC. It is translated as CAWSPSVRDEQYF.

The sample holds one count of this clonotype. The rearrangement uses TRBV29-1 and TRBJ2-7; no firm D call. Germline V gene data show CDR1 as SQVTM and CDR2 as ANQGSEA. This CDR3 has 11 amino acids. V gave up 2 bases and J gave up 3 bases, with 5 bases separating them. The CDR3 region is CSVERGYEQYF. For the CDR3, the DNA is TGCAGCGTTGAACGAGGCTACGAGCAGTACTTC.

The chain carries TRBV5-1 and TRBJ2-3; possible D gene TRBD2, 6 bases. Germline values: CDR1 SGHRS, CDR2 YFSETQ. Trimming removed 4 bases from V and 2 bases from J, with 11 bases in between. The CDR3 is 14 residues long. The CDR3 spells CASSEGLNTDTQYF. The CDR3 nucleotides are TGCGCCAGCAGCGAGGGACTTAACACAGATACGCAGTATTTT.

This chain links TRBV3-1 with TRBJ2-7; no clear D. V lost 8 bases and J 0 bases, leaving 11 bases between the germline ends. Germline CDR1 reads LGHDT; CDR2 reads YNNKEL (reference sequence). The CDR3 length is 13 residues. The CDR3 here is CASADWSSYEQYF. The CDR3 nucleotides are TGTGCCAGCGCCGACTGGAGCTCCTACGAGCAGTACTTC.

The CDR3 is CASSQELARETQYF. The CDR3 DNA follows: TGCGCCAGCAGCCAAGAGCTAGCGAGGGAGACCCAGTACTTC. The chain employs TRBV4-3 and TRBJ2-5, with a tentative D call TRBD2 (6 bases). V gave up 0 bases and J gave up 5 bases, with 10 bases separating them. This CDR3 is 14 amino acids long. Per germline, CDR1 LGHNA and CDR2 YSLEER.